Detailed here is one TCR beta chain. Its specificity is unknown. TCR alpha and TCR beta cDNA libraries carrying sample barcodes and UMIs were produced by 5'RACE using constant-segment primers. One entry per CDR3 protein, called by TCRdb with MiXCR from the 5' RACE reads. This sample has about 350,000 distinct CDR3 sequences, with roughly 13% found just once. The CDR3 is 13 amino acids. CDR1 MNHEY and CDR2 SVGAGI come from the germline V gene. Trimming took off 4 bases at V and 5 bases at J, with 9 bases between the two ends. These data originate in a study of T-cell memory formation after mild COVID-19. Overall study: For the most part, TCR clusters were specific to one donor.

Study observations and caveats: Detection of some responders pre-infection suggested pre-existing cross-reactive memory T cells participated. Mainly in CM and EM were contracting CD4+ clones; CD8+ were in EMRA.

The TCR comes from a man between 18 and 35 years old who had mild COVID-19 (a few samples of this study predate the infection). Cell type and time point are not known. The sequenced sample consisted of PBMCs or a T cell subset sorted from them (not recorded which). The V gene is TRBV6-5, the J gene TRBJ1-5; D is unclear. The CDR3 bases are TGTGCCAGCAGTTCTACCCAGTATCAGCCCCAGCATTTT. Protein sequence: CASSSTQYQPQHF.